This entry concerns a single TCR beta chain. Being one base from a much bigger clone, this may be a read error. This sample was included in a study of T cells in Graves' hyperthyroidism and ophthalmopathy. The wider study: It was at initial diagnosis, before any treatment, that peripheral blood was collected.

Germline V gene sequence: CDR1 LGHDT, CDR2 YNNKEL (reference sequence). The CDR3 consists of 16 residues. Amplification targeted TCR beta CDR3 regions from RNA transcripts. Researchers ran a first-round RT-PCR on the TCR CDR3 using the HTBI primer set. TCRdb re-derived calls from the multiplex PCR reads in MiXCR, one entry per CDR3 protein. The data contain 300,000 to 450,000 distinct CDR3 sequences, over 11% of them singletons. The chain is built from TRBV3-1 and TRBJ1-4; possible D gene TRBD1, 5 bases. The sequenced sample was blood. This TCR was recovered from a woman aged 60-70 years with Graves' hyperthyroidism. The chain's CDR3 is CACSRGSGRSNEKLFF. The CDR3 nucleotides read TGTGCCTGCAGCCGGGGCTCGGGACGGAGTAATGAAAAACTGTTTTTT. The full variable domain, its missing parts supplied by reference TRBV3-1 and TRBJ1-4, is DTAVSQTPKYLVTQMGNDKSIKCEQNLGHDTMYWYKQDSKKFLKIMFSYNNKELIINETVPNRFSPKSPDKAHLNLHINSLELGDSAVYFCACSRGSGRSNEKLFFGSGTQLSVL.